The 21 T cell receptor beta chains reported below all come from one sample, sequenced in a study of blood T cell repertoires in COVID-19. Profiled with immunoSEQ multiplex PCR; TCRdb holds only in-frame clones, not every one. The table records some 120,000 clones, roughly 72% of them present only once. The sequenced sample was peripheral blood. These receptors were obtained from a man of 80 years or more with COVID-19, enrolled during active disease.

CDR3 DNA: TGCGCCAGCAGCCAAGATCACTACCGGGACACTCCTTACGAGCAGTACTTC. It specifies CASSQDHYRDTPYEQYF. The chain combines TRBV4-3 with TRBJ2-7, with a tentative D call TRBD1 (6 bases). Per the germline V gene, CDR1 is LGHNA and CDR2 is YSLEER. With 0 bases removed from V and 4 bases from J, the gap between germline ends came to 19 bases. The CDR3 runs 17 residues.

The chain couples TRBV3-1 (or the pseudogene TRBV3-2) to TRBJ2-5; D perhaps matches TRBD2 (6 bases). Trimming pared 0 bases from V and 2 bases from J, leaving 10 bases between. Germline-derived CDR1 and CDR2 are LGHDT and YNNKEL (reference sequence). The CDR3 is 15 amino acids. CDR3 sequence: CASSQDEAGQETQYF. The CDR3 DNA follows: TGTGCCAGCAGCCAAGATGAAGCGGGTCAAGAGACCCAGTACTTC.

A single count supports this clone. This chain connects TRBV19 to TRBJ2-7; no firm D call. CDR1 LNHDA and CDR2 SQIVND come from the germline V gene (reference sequence). The germline V and J ends were trimmed by 5 bases and 5 bases, with 10 bases remaining between them. The CDR3 runs 12 residues. CDR3 bases: TGTGCCAGTAGTGGCGGATTGAACGAGCAGTACTTC. Amino acid sequence: CASSGGLNEQYF. The variable domain in full, completed from reference TRBV19 and TRBJ2-7, reads DGGITQSPKYLFRKEGQNVTLSCEQNLNHDAMYWYRQDPGQGLRLIYYSQIVNDFQKGDIAEGYSVSREKKESFPLTVTSAQKNPTAFYLCASSGGLNEQYFGPGTRLTVT.

This clone turned up a few times. The rearrangement links TRBV27 to TRBJ2-7; TRBD1 matches 7 bases. V gave up 6 bases and J gave up 0 bases; unmatched junction bases: 5. Germline loops: CDR1 MNHEY, CDR2 SMNVEV (reference sequence). This CDR3 is 14 amino acids long. The CDR3 DNA follows: TGTGCCAGCAGACGACAGGGTAGCTCCTACGAGCAGTACTTC. Protein: CASRRQGSSYEQYF.

This chain links TRBV19 with TRBJ2-3; 11 bases fit TRBD2. J was trimmed by 10 bases and V by 4 bases; bases with no gene match: 10. Germline V gene sequence: CDR1 LNHDA, CDR2 SQIVND (reference sequence). The CDR3 loop spans 15 amino acids. Here the CDR3 reads CASSTRLAGSAAQYF. The CDR3 DNA reads as TGTGCCAGTAGTACGCGACTAGCGGGGTCTGCAGCGCAGTATTTT.

The rearrangement uses TRBV9 and TRBJ2-3; maybe TRBD2 (6 bases). Germline-derived CDR1 and CDR2 are SGDLS and YYNGEE. This CDR3 spans 13 amino acids. The V end lost 8 bases, the J end lost 5 bases, and 15 bases lay between the germline ends. This CDR3 reads CASQTSLGDTQYF. CDR3 sequence (DNA): TGTGCCAGTCAGACTAGTTTAGGAGATACGCAGTATTTT.

The genes are TRBV14 and TRBJ1-2; unclear D gene. In germline, CDR1 is SGHDN, CDR2 FVKESK. Trimming stripped 1 base from V and 8 bases from J, with 14 bases between. The CDR3 runs to 14 residues. The CDR3 sequence is CASSQGTPPVGYTF. CDR3 sequence (DNA): TGTGCCAGCAGCCAAGGAACTCCACCGGTGGGCTACACCTTC.

There are a few counts of this clone. The CDR3 nucleotides read TGCGCCAGCAGCGCGCACTATAGTGGGGGGGGCGATGAGCAGTTCTTC. It codes for CASSAHYSGGGDEQFF. The chain couples TRBV5-1 to TRBJ2-1; D possibly corresponds to TRBD2 (7 bases). CDR1 is SGHRS, CDR2 YFSETQ, per germline. Trimming took off 4 bases at V and 8 bases at J, with 22 bases between the two ends. This CDR3 has 16 residues.

The V call is TRBV28, the J call TRBJ1-1; TRBD1 is a possible D gene (6 bases). There are 15 residues in the CDR3. Looked up from germline, CDR1 is MDHEN and CDR2 is SYDVKM. Trimming took 6 bases from V and 3 from J, leaving 17 bases between them. The CDR3 sequence is CASREAGGRYTEAFF. In DNA form, the CDR3 reads TGTGCCAGCAGAGAGGCGGGGGGCCGGTACACTGAAGCTTTCTTT.

This clone showed up just a few times. The chain carries TRBV18 and TRBJ2-1, with D possibly matching TRBD2 (5 bases). The CDR3 runs 12 residues. V was pared by 3 bases and J by 13 bases, with 13 bases between. The germline CDR1 and CDR2 sequences are KGHSH and LQKENI. CDR3 DNA: TGTGCCAGCTCACCGGGCACCGAGGGACAGTTCTTC. Translating it yields CASSPGTEGQFF.

The chain carries TRBV9 and TRBJ1-6, with D uncertain. V lost 2 bases and J 7 bases, leaving 10 bases between the germline ends. The CDR3 extends over 14 amino acids. The germline V gene has CDR1 SGDLS and CDR2 YYNGEE. The CDR3, as DNA: TGTGCCAGCAGCGTTTGGGAGGCGAATTCACCCCTCCACTTT. It codes for CASSVWEANSPLHF.

This clone was seen a handful of times. This rearrangement joins TRBV5-4 to TRBJ2-5, with D possibly being TRBD1 (6 bases). V was clipped by 4 bases and J by 1 base, with 17 bases between them. This CDR3 is built from 16 residues. CDR1 SGHNT and CDR2 YYREEE come from the germline V gene (reference sequence). Written as DNA, the CDR3 is TGTGCCAGCAGCCCAGGGTCAGGGGCATTCCAAGAGACCCAGTACTTC. It specifies CASSPGSGAFQETQYF.

This clone appeared once. The J gene is TRBJ2-4, the V gene TRBV19; 11 positions match TRBD2. The V segment lost 6 bases and the J segment 9 bases; nucleotides outside the gene matches: 7. The CDR3 covers 14 residues. Germline V gives CDR1 LNHDA, CDR2 SQIVND (reference sequence). CDR3 sequence reads: CASRPIAGGSIQYF. The CDR3 nucleotides read TGTGCCAGTAGACCCATAGCGGGAGGGAGCATTCAGTACTTC.

The gene calls are TRBV10-3 and TRBJ1-1; D may be TRBD1 (6 bases). The CDR3 runs to 14 residues. The V end was cut by 4 bases, the J end by 1 base, with 10 bases between. CDR1 is ENHRY, CDR2 SYGVKD, per germline. The CDR3 DNA sequence: TGTGCCATCAGTGGTGGACAGAAGAACACTGAAGCTTTCTTT. Translated: CAISGGQKNTEAFF.

The chain recombines TRBV5-1 with TRBJ2-2; 8 bases align to TRBD2. Germline V gene data show CDR1 as SGHRS and CDR2 as YFSETQ. The CDR3 totals 16 residues. With 0 bases clipped from V and 4 bases from J, the junction kept 5 bases outside the gene matches. The CDR3 region is CASSLAGGRGTGELFF. CDR3 DNA: TGCGCCAGCAGCTTGGCGGGGGGGCGCGGCACCGGGGAGCTGTTTTTT.

The sample holds one count of this clone. V gene TRBV11-2 combines with J gene TRBJ2-4; 11 nucleotides agree with TRBD1. Germline lookup yields CDR1 SGHAT and CDR2 FQNNGV. V was clipped by 1 base and J by 1 base; unmatched bases: 3. This CDR3 spans 17 amino acids. The CDR3, as DNA: TGTGCCAGCAGCTTAGCTGGACAGGGGGCTGCCAAAAACATTCAGTACTTC. Translating gives CASSLAGQGAAKNIQYF.

CDR3 amino acids: CASSLRDEGGRGETQYF. CDR3 nucleotide sequence: TGTGCCAGCTCGCTCCGGGACGAGGGAGGAAGGGGAGAGACCCAGTACTTC. This chain links TRBV18 with TRBJ2-5, with a weak D call TRBD2 (6 bases). The V end was cut by 6 bases, the J end by 4 bases, with 24 bases between. Per germline, CDR1 KGHSH and CDR2 LQKENI. The CDR3 spans 17 residues.

Concerning this clone itself: One junction end does not reproduce the germline sequence, and a read error may be involved. The chain combines TRBV9 with TRBJ2-1; TRBD2 matches at 8 bases. The length of the CDR3 is 13 residues. From germline, CDR1 is SGDLS and CDR2 YYNGEE. In nucleotides, the CDR3 is TGTGCCAGCAGCCCACCGGGAGGGCCCCCCCTAATCTTC. Translation gives CASSPPGGPPLIF.

This clone was observed a single time. The chain uses TRBV5-1 and TRBJ2-7, with D tentatively TRBD1 (6 bases). The CDR3 runs to 15 residues. V shed 4 bases and J shed 2 bases, with 16 bases lying between them. Germline assignment: CDR1 SGHRS and CDR2 YFSETQ. CDR3 bases: TGCGCCAGCAGCCCAAGAATGACAGGAACCTACGAGCAGTACTTC. This gives the protein CASSPRMTGTYEQYF.

The V gene is TRBV29-1, the J gene TRBJ2-7; a possible D gene is TRBD2 (6 bases). V was cut by 6 bases and J by 0 bases, with 12 bases left in between. From germline, CDR1 is SQVTM and CDR2 ANQGSEA. This CDR3 comprises 13 residues. CDR3 in DNA: TGCAGCGTCCGGGACTGGAGCTCCTACGAGCAGTACTTC. Protein: CSVRDWSSYEQYF.

This chain uses TRBV5-1 with TRBJ2-1; 9 nucleotides line up with TRBD2. Germline CDR1 SGHRS, CDR2 YFSETQ. Losses at the gene ends were 5 bases for V and 1 base for J; bases not matched to a gene: 4. The CDR3 runs to 15 residues. CDR3 nucleotide sequence: TGCGCCAGCAGAGAACTAGCGGGTTCCTACAATGAGCAGTTCTTC. Translated: CASRELAGSYNEQFF.